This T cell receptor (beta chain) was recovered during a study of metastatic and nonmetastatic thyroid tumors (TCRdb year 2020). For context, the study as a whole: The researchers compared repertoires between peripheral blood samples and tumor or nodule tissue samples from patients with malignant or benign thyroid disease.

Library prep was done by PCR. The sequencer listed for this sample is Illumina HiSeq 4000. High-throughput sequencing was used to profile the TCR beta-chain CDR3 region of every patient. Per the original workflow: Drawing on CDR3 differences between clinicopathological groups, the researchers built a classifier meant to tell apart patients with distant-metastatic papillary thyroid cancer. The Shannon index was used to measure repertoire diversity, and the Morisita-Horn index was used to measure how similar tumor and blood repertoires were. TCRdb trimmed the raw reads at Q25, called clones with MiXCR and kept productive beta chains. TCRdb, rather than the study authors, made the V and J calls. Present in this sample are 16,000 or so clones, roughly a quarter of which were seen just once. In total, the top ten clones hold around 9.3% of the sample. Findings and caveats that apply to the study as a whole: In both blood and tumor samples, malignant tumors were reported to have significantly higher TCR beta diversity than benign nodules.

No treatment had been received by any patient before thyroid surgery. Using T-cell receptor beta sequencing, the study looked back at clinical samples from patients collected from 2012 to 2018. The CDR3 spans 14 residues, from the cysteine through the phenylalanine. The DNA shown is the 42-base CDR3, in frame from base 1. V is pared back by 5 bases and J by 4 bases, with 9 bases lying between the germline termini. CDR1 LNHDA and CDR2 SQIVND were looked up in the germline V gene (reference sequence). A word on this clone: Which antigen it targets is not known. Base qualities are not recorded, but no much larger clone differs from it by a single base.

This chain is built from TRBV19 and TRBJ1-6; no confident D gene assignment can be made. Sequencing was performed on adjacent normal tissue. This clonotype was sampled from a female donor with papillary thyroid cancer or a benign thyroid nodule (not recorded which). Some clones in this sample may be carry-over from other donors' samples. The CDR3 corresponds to CASSLMGYNSPLHF. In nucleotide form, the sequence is TGTGCCAGTAGTCTGATGGGGTATAATTCACCCCTCCACTTT.